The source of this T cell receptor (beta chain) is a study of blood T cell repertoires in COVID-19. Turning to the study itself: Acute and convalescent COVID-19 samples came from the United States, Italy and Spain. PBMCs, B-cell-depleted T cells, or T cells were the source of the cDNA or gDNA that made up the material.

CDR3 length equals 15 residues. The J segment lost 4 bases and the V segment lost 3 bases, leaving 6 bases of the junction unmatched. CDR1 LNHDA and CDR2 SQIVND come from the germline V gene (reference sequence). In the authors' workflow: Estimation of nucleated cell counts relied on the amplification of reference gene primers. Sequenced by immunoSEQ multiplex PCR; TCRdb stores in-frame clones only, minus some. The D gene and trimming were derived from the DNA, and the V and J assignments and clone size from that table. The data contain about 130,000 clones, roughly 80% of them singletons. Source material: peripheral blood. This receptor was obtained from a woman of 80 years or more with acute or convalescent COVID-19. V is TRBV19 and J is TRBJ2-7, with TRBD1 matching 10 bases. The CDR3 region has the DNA TGTGCCAGTAGTATCCTCGGACAGGGGGGGTACGAGCAGTACTTC. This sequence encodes CASSILGQGGYEQYF.